The T cell receptor (beta chain) under discussion was sequenced for a study of T cell changes during pregnancy in multiple sclerosis. This clone was seen just once. Clones were sequenced by immunoSEQ multiplex PCR, and TCRdb holds only the in-frame ones, with some missing. In the table there are approximately 92,000 clones, around 92% of which are singletons. The CDR3 totals 15 residues. V dropped 4 bases and J dropped 0 bases, with 10 bases sitting between them. Looked up from germline, CDR1 is MNHEY and CDR2 is SMNVEV (reference sequence). Here the sequenced sample was peripheral blood, taken in the first trimester of pregnancy. This chain links TRBV27 with TRBJ1-3; D unclear. The source is a female donor with multiple sclerosis, enrolled in a pregnancy study. CDR3 region: CASSSGVSSGNTIYF. In DNA form, the CDR3 reads TGTGCCAGCAGTTCCGGGGTGAGCTCTGGAAACACCATATATTTT.